This TCR beta chain was captured by sequencing in a study of PD-L1 blockade in urothelial cancer. About the study: The study started patients on atezolizumab at some point between 2014 and 2016, giving 1,200 mg intravenously every 3 weeks. Median T cell yield from blood was 141,255.

Time point described: pretreatment peripheral blood. The method was immunoSEQ multiplex PCR; TCRdb's version includes in-frame clones alone and lacks a portion of them. The sample includes around 63,000 clones, about 81% of them seen just once. The CDR3 has 13 amino acids. Germline CDR1 MDHEN, CDR2 SYDVKM. Trimming cost V 5 bases and J 6 bases, with 13 bases left between them. V gene TRBV28 combines with J gene TRBJ1-2; weak D call: TRBD1 (6 bases). The sequenced sample was PBMCs, obtained around atezolizumab (anti-PD-L1) treatment. The TCR comes from a man between 65 and 79 years old with urothelial cancer. This chain's CDR3 is CASSLQGSHGYTF. The CDR3 DNA follows: TGTGCCAGCAGTCTTCAGGGGAGTCATGGCTACACCTTC.